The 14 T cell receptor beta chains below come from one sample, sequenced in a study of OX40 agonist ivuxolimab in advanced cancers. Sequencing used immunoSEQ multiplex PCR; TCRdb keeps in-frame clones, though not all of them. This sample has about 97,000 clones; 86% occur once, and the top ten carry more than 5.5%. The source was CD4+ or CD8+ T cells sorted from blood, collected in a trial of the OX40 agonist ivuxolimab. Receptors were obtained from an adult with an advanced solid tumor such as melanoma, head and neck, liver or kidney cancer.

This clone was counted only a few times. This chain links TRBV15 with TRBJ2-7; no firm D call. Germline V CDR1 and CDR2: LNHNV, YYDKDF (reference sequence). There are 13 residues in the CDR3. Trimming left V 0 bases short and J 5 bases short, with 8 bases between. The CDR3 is CATSRDRVHEQYF. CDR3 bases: TGTGCCACCAGCAGAGATAGGGTCCACGAGCAGTACTTC. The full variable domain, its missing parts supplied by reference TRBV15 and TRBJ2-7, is DAMVIQNPRYQVTQFGKPVTLSCSQTLNHNVMYWYQQKSSQAPKLLFHYYDKDFNNEADTPDNFQSRRPNTSFCFLDIRSPGLGDTAMYLCATSRDRVHEQYFGPGTRLTVT.

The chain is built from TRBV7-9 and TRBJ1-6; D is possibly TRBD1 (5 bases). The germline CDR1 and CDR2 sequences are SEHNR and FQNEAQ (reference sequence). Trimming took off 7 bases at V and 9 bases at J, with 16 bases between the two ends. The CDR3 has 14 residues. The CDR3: CASTVDSDISPLHF. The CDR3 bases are TGTGCCAGCACCGTCGACAGTGACATTTCACCCCTCCACTTT.

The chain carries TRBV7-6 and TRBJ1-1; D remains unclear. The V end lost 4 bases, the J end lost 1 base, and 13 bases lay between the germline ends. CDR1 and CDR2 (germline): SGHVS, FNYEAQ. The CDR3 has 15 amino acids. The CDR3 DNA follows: TGTGCCAGCAGCTCGAAGGTGTCGGCGAACACTGAAGCTTTCTTT. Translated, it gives CASSSKVSANTEAFF. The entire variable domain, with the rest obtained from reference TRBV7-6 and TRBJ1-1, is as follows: GAGVSQSPRYKVTKRGQDVALRCDPISGHVSLYWYRQALGQGPEFLTYFNYEAQQDKSGLPNDRFSAERPEGSISTLTIQRTEQRDSAMYRCASSSKVSANTEAFFGQGTRLTVV.

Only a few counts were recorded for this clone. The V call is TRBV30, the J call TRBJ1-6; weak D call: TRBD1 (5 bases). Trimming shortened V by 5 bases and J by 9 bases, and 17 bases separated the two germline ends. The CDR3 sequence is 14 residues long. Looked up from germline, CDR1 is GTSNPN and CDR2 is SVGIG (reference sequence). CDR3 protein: CAWGEGDRISPLHF. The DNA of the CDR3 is TGTGCCTGGGGGGAGGGTGACAGAATTTCACCCCTCCACTTT.

CDR3 DNA sequence: TGTGCTAGTGGTTGGTTGGACAGGTCCGATGTTTACAATGAGCAGTTCTTC. Amino acids: CASGWLDRSDVYNEQFF. The V gene is TRBV12-5, the J gene TRBJ2-1, with 7 nucleotides matching TRBD1. There are 17 residues in the CDR3. Germline V gene data show CDR1 as LGHNT and CDR2 as FRNRAP. The V gene end was trimmed by 4 bases and the J gene end by 4 bases; junction bases not matched to a gene: 13.

CDR3 coding DNA: TGTGCCAGCAAAGGCTTCGGGAACACTGAAGCTTTCTTT. This sequence encodes CASKGFGNTEAFF. V and J are TRBV7-3 and TRBJ1-1; the D is unclear. The ends were cut back, 7 bases at V and 1 base at J, with 10 bases in the middle. This CDR3 is built from 13 residues. Germline V gene sequence: CDR1 SGHTA, CDR2 FQGTGA.

In DNA, the CDR3 is TGTGCCAGTAGTATTACTAGCGGGAATCCCAATGAGCAGTTCTTC. Its protein is CASSITSGNPNEQFF. The chain has TRBV19 and TRBJ2-1; the match to TRBD2 covers 10 bases. The CDR3 sequence is 15 residues long. Germline lookup yields CDR1 LNHDA and CDR2 SQIVND (reference sequence). V was clipped by 3 bases and J by 6 bases; unmatched bases: 5.

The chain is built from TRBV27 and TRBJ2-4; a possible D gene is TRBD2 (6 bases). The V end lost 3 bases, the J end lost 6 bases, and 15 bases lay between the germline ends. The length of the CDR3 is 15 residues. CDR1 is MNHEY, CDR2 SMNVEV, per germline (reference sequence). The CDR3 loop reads CASSLYYRSGNIQYF. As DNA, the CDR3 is TGTGCCAGCAGTTTGTATTACCGTAGCGGAAACATTCAGTACTTC.

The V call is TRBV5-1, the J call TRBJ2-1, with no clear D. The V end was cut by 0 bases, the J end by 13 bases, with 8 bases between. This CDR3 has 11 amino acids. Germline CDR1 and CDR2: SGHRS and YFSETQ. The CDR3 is CASSLERIQFF. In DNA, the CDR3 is TGCGCCAGCAGCTTGGAACGGATTCAGTTCTTC.

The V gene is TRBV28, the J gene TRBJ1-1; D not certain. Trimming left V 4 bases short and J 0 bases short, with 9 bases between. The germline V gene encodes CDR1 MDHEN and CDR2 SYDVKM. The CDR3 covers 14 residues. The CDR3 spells CASSSGQLNTEAFF. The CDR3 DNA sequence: TGTGCCAGCAGTTCGGGCCAGTTGAACACTGAAGCTTTCTTT.

CDR3: CASSQALAGLYEQYF. DNA of the CDR3: TGTGCCAGCAGCCAAGCACTAGCGGGACTCTACGAGCAGTACTTC. V gene TRBV14 combines with J gene TRBJ2-7; TRBD2 matches at 10 bases. Germline V gives CDR1 SGHDN, CDR2 FVKESK. CDR3 length equals 15 residues. V shed 1 base, J shed 3 bases, and the junction held 3 bases outside the gene matches.

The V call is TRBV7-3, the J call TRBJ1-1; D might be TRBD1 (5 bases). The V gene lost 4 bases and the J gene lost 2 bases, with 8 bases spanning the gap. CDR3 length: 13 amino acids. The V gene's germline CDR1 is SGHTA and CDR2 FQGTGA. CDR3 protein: CASSWDFNTEAFF. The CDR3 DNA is TGTGCCAGCAGCTGGGACTTCAACACTGAAGCTTTCTTT.

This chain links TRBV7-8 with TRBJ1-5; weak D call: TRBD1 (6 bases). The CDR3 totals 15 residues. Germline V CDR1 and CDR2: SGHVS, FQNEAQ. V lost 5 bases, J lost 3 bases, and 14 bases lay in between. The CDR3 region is CASSKGDTANQPQHF. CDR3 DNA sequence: TGTGCCAGCAGCAAAGGGGACACGGCCAATCAGCCCCAGCATTTT.

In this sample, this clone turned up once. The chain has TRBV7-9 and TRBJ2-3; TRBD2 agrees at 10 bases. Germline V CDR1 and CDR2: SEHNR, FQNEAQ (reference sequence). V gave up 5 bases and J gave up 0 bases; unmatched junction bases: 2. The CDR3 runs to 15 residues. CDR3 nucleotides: TGTGCCAGCAGCCAACTAGCGGGAAGCACAGATACGCAGTATTTT. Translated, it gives CASSQLAGSTDTQYF.